These 9 T cell receptor beta chains were all obtained from the same sample, sequenced in a study of cytomegalovirus exposure and HLA in healthy donors. Data came from immunoSEQ multiplex PCR; TCRdb stores just in-frame clones and leaves some out. The sample has around 150,000 clones, roughly nine tenths seen once. Material: PBMCs. The receptors originated from a man between 18 and 29 years old in good health and CMV-seropositive.

J is TRBJ2-2 and V is TRBV29-1; D gene ambiguous. This CDR3 contains 14 residues. CDR1 and CDR2 from the germline V gene are SQVTM and ANQGSEA. Trimming cost V 4 bases and J 0 bases, with 9 bases left between them. The DNA of the CDR3 is TGCAGCGTTGGTTCCCCATCGAACACCGGGGAGCTGTTTTTT. Amino acids: CSVGSPSNTGELFF.

V and J are TRBV29-1 and TRBJ2-2; TRBD1 matches 8 bases. After removal of 2 bases from V and 3 bases from J, the junction contained 5 bases not matched to a gene. The CDR3 spans 15 residues. Germline lookup yields CDR1 SQVTM and CDR2 ANQGSEA. The DNA for the CDR3 is TGCAGCGTTGAATTAGTACAGGGGGACACCGGGGAGCTGTTTTTT. Residues: CSVELVQGDTGELFF.

The CDR3 DNA follows: TGCAGCGTTGCCCCGTCGCGACAGGACGGGAACACTGAAGCTTTCTTT. Translation gives CSVAPSRQDGNTEAFF. The J gene is TRBJ1-1, the V gene TRBV29-1; D possibly corresponds to TRBD1 (6 bases). Germline loops: CDR1 SQVTM, CDR2 ANQGSEA. The CDR3 spans 16 residues. V lost 4 bases and J lost 1, with 19 bases in between.

The chain has TRBV11-3 and TRBJ2-3; 11 nucleotides line up with TRBD2. The CDR3 spans 15 residues. The J segment lost 11 bases and the V segment lost 5 bases, leaving 12 bases of the junction unmatched. The germline V gene encodes CDR1 SGHNT and CDR2 YENEEA. CDR3 protein: CASSVFTSGSEEQYF. The CDR3 coding sequence is TGTGCCAGCAGCGTTTTTACTAGCGGGAGTGAAGAGCAGTATTTT.

V usage is TRBV7-9 and J usage is TRBJ2-5; 10 nucleotides match TRBD2. The J segment lost 1 base and the V segment lost 2 bases, leaving 4 bases of the junction unmatched. Per germline, CDR1 SEHNR and CDR2 FQNEAQ (reference sequence). This CDR3 has 16 residues. CDR3 DNA: TGTGCCAGCAGCTTATTACTAGCGGGAACCCAAGAGACCCAGTACTTC. This encodes CASSLLLAGTQETQYF. Full variable domain (missing parts from reference TRBV7-9 and TRBJ2-5): DTGVSQNPRHKITKRGQNVTFRCDPISEHNRLYWYRQTLGQGPEFLTYFQNEAQLEKSRLLSDRFSAERPKGSFSTLEIQRTEQGDSAMYLCASSLLLAGTQETQYFGPGTRLLVL.

This rearrangement joins TRBV7-2 to TRBJ2-5, with a weak D call TRBD1 (6 bases). V shed 5 bases and J shed 5 bases, with 12 bases lying between them. This CDR3 spans 13 amino acids. CDR1 SGHTA and CDR2 FQGNSA come from the germline V gene. CDR3 residues: CASSPQGKETQYF. DNA of the CDR3: TGTGCCAGCAGCCCTCAGGGGAAGGAGACCCAGTACTTC.

The genes are TRBV11-3 and TRBJ1-1; 7 bases agree with TRBD1. The junction had 11 bases not matched to a gene; V was cut back by 5 bases and J by 5 bases. The CDR3 is made up of 15 amino acids. Germline CDR1 SGHNT, CDR2 YENEEA. CDR3 bases: TGTGCCAGCAGCCCCTCCGCGGGACAGCGAACTGAAGCTTTCTTT. Protein product: CASSPSAGQRTEAFF.

The chain carries TRBV7-9 and TRBJ2-2; TRBD1 aligns across 9 bases. The CDR3 totals 16 residues. The germline CDR1 and CDR2 sequences are SEHNR and FQNEAQ (reference sequence). The V and J ends lost 5 bases and 5 bases, in that order; junction bases with no gene match: 9. CDR3 residues: CASSQAGTGMTGELFF. The CDR3 bases are TGTGCCAGCAGCCAGGCCGGGACAGGGATGACCGGGGAGCTGTTTTTT.

The chain couples TRBV5-4 to TRBJ2-5; 9 positions agree with TRBD2. In germline, CDR1 is SGHNT, CDR2 YYREEE (reference sequence). Trimming removed 1 base from V and 3 bases from J; junction bases left unmatched: 1. The CDR3 has 14 residues. CDR3 sequence: CASSLLAGEETQYF. The CDR3 bases are TGTGCCAGCAGCTTGTTAGCGGGAGAAGAGACCCAGTACTTC.